The subject of this entry is one TCR beta chain. Sequencing used cDNA as its template, made by extracting RNA and reverse transcribing it. Using immunoSEQ multiplex PCR, the repertoire was profiled, and TCRdb retains in-frame clones only, with some absent. The sample has around 140,000 clones, 58% seen once. This sample stems from a study of CD8+ T cells in alopecia areata. The CDR3 extends over 14 amino acids. J was trimmed by 7 bases and V by 3 bases; bases with no gene match: 5. The germline V gene encodes CDR1 GTSNPN and CDR2 SVGIG (reference sequence). V is TRBV30 and J is TRBJ1-6; TRBD1 matches 8 bases. Source: CD4+ T cells sorted from blood, taken at week 0. The sequence was obtained from a human donor with alopecia areata. CDR3 region: CAWREDRGNSPLHF. In nucleotides, the CDR3 is TGTGCCTGGAGGGAAGACAGGGGCAATTCACCCCTCCACTTT. The complete variable domain, with remaining parts taken from reference TRBV30 and TRBJ1-6, reads SQTIHQWPATLVQPVGSPLSLECTVEGTSNPNLYWYRQAAGRGLQLLFYSVGIGQISSEVPQNLSASRPQDRQFILSSKKLLLSDSGFYLCAWREDRGNSPLHFGNGTRLTVT.